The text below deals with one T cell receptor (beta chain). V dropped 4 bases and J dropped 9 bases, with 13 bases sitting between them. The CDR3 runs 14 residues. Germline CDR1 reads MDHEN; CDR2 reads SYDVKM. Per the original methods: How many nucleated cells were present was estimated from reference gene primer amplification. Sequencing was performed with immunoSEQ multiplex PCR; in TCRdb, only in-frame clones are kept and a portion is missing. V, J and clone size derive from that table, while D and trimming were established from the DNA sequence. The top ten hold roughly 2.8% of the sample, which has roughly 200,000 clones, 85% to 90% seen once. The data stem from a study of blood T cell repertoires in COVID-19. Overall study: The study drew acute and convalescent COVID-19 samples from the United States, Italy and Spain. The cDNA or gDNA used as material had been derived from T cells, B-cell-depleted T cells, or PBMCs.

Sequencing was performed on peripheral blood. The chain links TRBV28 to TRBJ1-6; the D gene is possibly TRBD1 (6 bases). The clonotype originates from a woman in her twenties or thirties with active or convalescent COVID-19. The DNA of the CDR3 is TGTGCCAGCAGTTCCGGGACAAGGGGTTCACCCCTCCACTTT. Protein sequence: CASSSGTRGSPLHF.